Shown below are 10 T cell receptor beta chains from a single sample sequenced in a study of blood T cell repertoires in COVID-19. Assay used: immunoSEQ multiplex PCR; TCRdb lists only in-frame clones, some missing. This sample has some 46,000 clones; about 90% occur once, and the top ten carry 8%. Material: peripheral blood. The receptors were gathered from a man between 45 and 60 years old with acute or convalescent COVID-19.

This chain links TRBV12-3 or TRBV12-4 with TRBJ1-5, with unresolved D. This CDR3 spans 13 amino acids. Trimming pared 2 bases from V and 4 bases from J, leaving 6 bases between. CDR3 coding DNA: TGTGCCAGCAGTTTAATGGAGAATCAGCCCCAGCATTTT. Protein product: CASSLMENQPQHF.

The chain links TRBV2 to TRBJ2-3, with TRBD2 identical over 13 bases. The CDR3 runs to 17 residues. Germline V lookup: CDR1 SNHLY, CDR2 FYNNEI. The V segment lost 6 bases and the J segment 6 bases; nucleotides outside the gene matches: 12. The CDR3 DNA reads TGTGCCAGCAGCCTTATCGGAACTAGCGGGGGGGCTGATACGCAGTATTTT. The encoded protein is CASSLIGTSGGADTQYF.

This clone was recorded only once. The gene calls are TRBV7-9 and TRBJ1-1; D is unclear. V lost 3 bases, J lost 1 base, and 6 bases lay in between. The CDR3 is made up of 13 amino acids. Germline lookup yields CDR1 SEHNR and CDR2 FQNEAQ (reference sequence). The chain's CDR3 is CASSFGGNTEAFF. CDR3 DNA: TGTGCCAGCAGCTTCGGCGGGAACACTGAAGCTTTCTTT.

The chain carries TRBV28 and TRBJ1-5; TRBD1 might be the D (5 bases). The germline V gene encodes CDR1 MDHEN and CDR2 SYDVKM. V lost 6 bases and J lost 5, with 11 bases in between. This CDR3 has 13 residues. The CDR3 DNA follows: TGTGCCAGCAGACCTACGGGGGATCAGCCCCAGCATTTT. Encoded protein: CASRPTGDQPQHF.

The chain joins TRBV19 to TRBJ2-2; 8 bases align to TRBD2. The trim removed 5 bases at V and 4 bases at J, leaving 6 bases unmatched. The CDR3 totals 15 residues. CDR1 and CDR2 (germline): LNHDA, SQIVND (reference sequence). The CDR3 coding sequence is TGTGCCAGTAGTGCAACTAGCGGTTTCACCGGGGAGCTGTTTTTT. Its translation is CASSATSGFTGELFF.

V usage is TRBV11-3 and J usage is TRBJ2-1; TRBD2 matches at 8 bases. The CDR3 sequence is 12 residues long. Germline trimming cut 0 bases from V and 15 bases from J; bases unmatched to any gene: 4. Germline V gene lookup returns CDR1 SGHNT and CDR2 YENEEA. DNA for the CDR3: TGTGCCAGCAGCTTAGACGGGGGGGAGTCGTTCTTC. Residues: CASSLDGGESFF.

This chain uses TRBV13 with TRBJ1-1; the D is unclear. Germline V gene lookup returns CDR1 PRHDT and CDR2 FYEKMQ (reference sequence). V dropped 2 bases and J dropped 5 bases, with 9 bases sitting between them. The CDR3 runs to 13 residues. CDR3: CASSLTAGTEAFF. The CDR3, as DNA: TGTGCCAGCAGCTTAACAGCGGGTACTGAAGCTTTCTTT.

The chain is built from TRBV28 and TRBJ2-2; D uncertain. CDR1 and CDR2 (germline): MDHEN, SYDVKM. V shed 3 bases and J shed 4 bases, with 9 bases lying between them. This CDR3 spans 14 amino acids. In DNA form, the CDR3 reads TGTGCCAGCAGTTTGTTAAGGAGCACCGGGGAGCTGTTTTTT. Amino acids: CASSLLRSTGELFF.

The chain recombines TRBV12-3 or TRBV12-4 with TRBJ1-4; tentative D call: TRBD1 (5 bases). The CDR3 consists of 13 residues. V gave up 2 bases and J gave up 8 bases, with 9 bases separating them. The CDR3 bases are TGTGCCAGCAGTTTACAAGGGGCCGAAAAACTGTTTTTT. It specifies CASSLQGAEKLFF.

The chain couples TRBV11-3 to TRBJ2-1; D ambiguous. Trimming took 0 bases from V and 9 from J, leaving 12 bases between them. The germline CDR1 and CDR2 sequences are SGHNT and YENEEA. There are 14 residues in the CDR3. The DNA of the CDR3 is TGTGCCAGCAGCTTAGACCTCCATCCCAGTGAGCAGTTCTTC. Its protein is CASSLDLHPSEQFF.